This T cell receptor (beta chain) was retrieved from a study of T cell changes during pregnancy in multiple sclerosis. Trimming took 5 bases from V and 8 from J, leaving 15 bases between them. The CDR3 has 13 residues. CDR1 and CDR2 from the germline V gene are SGHTA and FQGNSA. Sequencing was performed with immunoSEQ multiplex PCR; in TCRdb, only in-frame clones are kept and a portion is missing. The sample yields over 60,000 clones, around 90% seen once. The sequence was collected from a female donor in good health, enrolled as a control in a pregnancy study. The V call is TRBV7-2, the J call TRBJ1-2; maybe TRBD1 (6 bases). The input for sequencing was CD4+ T cells from peripheral blood mononuclear cells, taken in the third trimester of pregnancy. CDR3 sequence: CASSPQGRRGYTF. As DNA, the CDR3 is TGTGCCAGCAGCCCACAGGGTAGAAGAGGCTACACCTTC.